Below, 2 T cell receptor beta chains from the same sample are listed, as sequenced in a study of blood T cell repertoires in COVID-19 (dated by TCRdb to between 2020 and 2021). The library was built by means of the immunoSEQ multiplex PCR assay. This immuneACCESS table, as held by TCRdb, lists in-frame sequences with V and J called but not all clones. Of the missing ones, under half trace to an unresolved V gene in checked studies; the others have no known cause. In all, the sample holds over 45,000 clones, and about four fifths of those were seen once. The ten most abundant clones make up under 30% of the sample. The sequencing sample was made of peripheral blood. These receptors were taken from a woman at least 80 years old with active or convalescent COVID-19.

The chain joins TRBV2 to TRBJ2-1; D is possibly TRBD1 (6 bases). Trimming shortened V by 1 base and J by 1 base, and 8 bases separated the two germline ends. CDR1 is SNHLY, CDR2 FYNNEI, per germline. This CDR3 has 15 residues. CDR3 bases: TGTGCCAGCAGTGAAGAAGGGACATCCTACAATGAGCAGTTCTTC. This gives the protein CASSEEGTSYNEQFF.

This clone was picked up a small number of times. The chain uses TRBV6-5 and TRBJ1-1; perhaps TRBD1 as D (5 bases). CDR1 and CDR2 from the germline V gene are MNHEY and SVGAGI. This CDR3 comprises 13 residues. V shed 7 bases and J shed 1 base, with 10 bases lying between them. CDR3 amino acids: CASMPQGNTEAFF. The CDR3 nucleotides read TGTGCCAGCATGCCCCAGGGGAACACTGAAGCTTTCTTT.